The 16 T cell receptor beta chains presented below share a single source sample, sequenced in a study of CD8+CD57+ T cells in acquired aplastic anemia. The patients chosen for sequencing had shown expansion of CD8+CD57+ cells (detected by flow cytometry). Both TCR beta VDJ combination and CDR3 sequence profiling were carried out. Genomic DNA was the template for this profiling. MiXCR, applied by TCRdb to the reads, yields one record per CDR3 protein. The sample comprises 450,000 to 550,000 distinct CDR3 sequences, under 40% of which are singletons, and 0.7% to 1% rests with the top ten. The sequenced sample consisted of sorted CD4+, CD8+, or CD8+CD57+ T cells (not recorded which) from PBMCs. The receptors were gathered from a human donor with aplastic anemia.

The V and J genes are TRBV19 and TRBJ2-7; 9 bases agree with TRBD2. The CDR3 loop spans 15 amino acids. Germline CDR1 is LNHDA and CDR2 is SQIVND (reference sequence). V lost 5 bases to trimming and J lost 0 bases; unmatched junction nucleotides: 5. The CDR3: CASSAAGGGSYEQYF. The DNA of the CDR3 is TGTGCCAGTAGTGCAGCGGGGGGCGGCTCCTACGAGCAGTACTTC.

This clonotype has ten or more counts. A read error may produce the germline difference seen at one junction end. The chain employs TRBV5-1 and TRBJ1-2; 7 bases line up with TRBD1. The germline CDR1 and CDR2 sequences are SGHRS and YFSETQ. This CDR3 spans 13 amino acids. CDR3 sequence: CASSLDRAYGYTF. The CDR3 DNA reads TGTGCCAGCAGCTTAGACAGGGCCTATGGCTACACCTTC.

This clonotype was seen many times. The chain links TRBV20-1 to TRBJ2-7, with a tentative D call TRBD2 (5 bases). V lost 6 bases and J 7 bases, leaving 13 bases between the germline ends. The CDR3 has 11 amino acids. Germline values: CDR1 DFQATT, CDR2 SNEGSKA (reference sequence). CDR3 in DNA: TGCAGTGCCCACGGACTGGCGGAGCAGTACTTC. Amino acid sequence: CSAHGLAEQYF.

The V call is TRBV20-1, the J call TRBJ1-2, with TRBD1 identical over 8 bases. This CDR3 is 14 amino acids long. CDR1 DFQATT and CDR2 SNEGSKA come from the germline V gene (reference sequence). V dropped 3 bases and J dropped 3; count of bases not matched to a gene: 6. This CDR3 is CSARTPGQDYGYTF. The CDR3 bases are TGCAGTGCTAGGACCCCGGGACAGGACTATGGCTACACCTTC.

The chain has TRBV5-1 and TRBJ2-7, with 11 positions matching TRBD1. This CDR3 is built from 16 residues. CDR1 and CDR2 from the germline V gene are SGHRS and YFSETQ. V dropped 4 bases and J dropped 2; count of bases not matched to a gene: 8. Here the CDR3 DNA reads TGCGCCAGCAGCCAAAAACCGGGACAGGGGGCCTACGAGCAGTACTTC. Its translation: CASSQKPGQGAYEQYF.

In DNA, the CDR3 is TGTGCCAGCAGTTTATTTACGCGAATCGGGAACACCATATATTTT. The encoded protein is CASSLFTRIGNTIYF. V usage is TRBV12-3 or TRBV12-4 and J usage is TRBJ1-3; D is unclear. V was shortened by 2 bases and J by 7 bases, with 15 bases between the two germline ends. CDR3 size: 15 residues.

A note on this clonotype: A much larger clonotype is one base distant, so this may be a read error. The CDR3 region is CAGNRGDDEQYF. Written as DNA, the CDR3 is TGTGCCGGCAACCGGGGTGACGACGAGCAGTACTTC. The chain couples TRBV9 to TRBJ2-7; a weak D match, TRBD2 (5 bases). Germline CDR1 is SGDLS and CDR2 is YYNGEE. The CDR3 is 12 residues long. V was shortened by 10 bases and J by 5 bases, with 16 bases between the two germline ends.

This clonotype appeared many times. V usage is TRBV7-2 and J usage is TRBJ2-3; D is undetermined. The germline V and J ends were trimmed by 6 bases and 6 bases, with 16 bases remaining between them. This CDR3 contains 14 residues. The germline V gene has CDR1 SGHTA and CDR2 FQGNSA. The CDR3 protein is CASSRTRRVDTQYF. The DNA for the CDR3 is TGTGCCAGCAGTAGAACAAGACGGGTGGATACGCAGTATTTT.

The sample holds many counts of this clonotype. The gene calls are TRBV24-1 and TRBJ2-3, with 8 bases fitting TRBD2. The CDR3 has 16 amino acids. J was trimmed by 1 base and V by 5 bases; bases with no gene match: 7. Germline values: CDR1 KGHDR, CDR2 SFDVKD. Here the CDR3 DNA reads TGTGCCACCAGTGTTGGCCGGGGGGGCCGCACAGATACGCAGTATTTT. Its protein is CATSVGRGGRTDTQYF.

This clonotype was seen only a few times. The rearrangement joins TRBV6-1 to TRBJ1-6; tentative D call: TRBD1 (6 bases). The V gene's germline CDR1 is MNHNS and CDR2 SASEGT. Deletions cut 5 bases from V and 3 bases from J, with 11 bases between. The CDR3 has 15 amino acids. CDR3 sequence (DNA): TGTGCCAGCAGTCAACAGGGAGTCTATAATTCACCCCTCCACTTT. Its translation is CASSQQGVYNSPLHF.

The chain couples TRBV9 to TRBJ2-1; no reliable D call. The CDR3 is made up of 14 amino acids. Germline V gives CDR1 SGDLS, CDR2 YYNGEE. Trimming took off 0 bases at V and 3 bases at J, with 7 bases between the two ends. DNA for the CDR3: TGTGCCAGCAGCGTAGAACTACTCTACAATGAGCAGTTCTTC. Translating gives CASSVELLYNEQFF.

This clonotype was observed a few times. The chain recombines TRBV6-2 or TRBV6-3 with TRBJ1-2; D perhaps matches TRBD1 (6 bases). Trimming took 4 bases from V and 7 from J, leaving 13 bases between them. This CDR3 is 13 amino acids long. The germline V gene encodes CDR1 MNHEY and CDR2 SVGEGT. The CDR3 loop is CASSWQGHGGYTF. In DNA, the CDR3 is TGTGCCAGCAGTTGGCAGGGACATGGTGGCTACACCTTC.

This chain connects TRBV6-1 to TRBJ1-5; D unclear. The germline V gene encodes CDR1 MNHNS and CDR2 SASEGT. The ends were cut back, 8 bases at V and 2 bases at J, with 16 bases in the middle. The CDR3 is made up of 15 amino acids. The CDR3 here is CASALISDGNQPQHF. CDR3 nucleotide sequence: TGTGCCAGCGCCCTTATATCGGACGGCAATCAGCCCCAGCATTTT.

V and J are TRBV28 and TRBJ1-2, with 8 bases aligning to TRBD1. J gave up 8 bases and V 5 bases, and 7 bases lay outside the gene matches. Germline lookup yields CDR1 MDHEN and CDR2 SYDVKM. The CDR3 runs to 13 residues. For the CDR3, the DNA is TGTGCCAGCAGTAAAGTCCAGGGGGCGGGCTACACCTTC. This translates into CASSKVQGAGYTF.

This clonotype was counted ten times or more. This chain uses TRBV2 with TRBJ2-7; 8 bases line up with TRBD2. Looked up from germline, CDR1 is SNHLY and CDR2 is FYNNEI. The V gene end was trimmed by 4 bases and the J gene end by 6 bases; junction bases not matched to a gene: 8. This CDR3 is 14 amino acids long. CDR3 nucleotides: TGTGCCAGCAGTGTTGGGACTAGGGCGGTCGAGCAGTACTTC. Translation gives CASSVGTRAVEQYF.

The CDR3 loop is CASSYYEVFASPLHF. In DNA, the CDR3 is TGTGCCAGCAGTTACTATGAGGTTTTCGCTTCACCCCTCCACTTT. The chain is built from TRBV6-2 or TRBV6-3 and TRBJ1-6, with D unresolved. Germline V gene data show CDR1 as MNHEY and CDR2 as SVGEGT. The V gene lost 1 base and the J gene lost 9 bases, with 13 bases spanning the gap. This CDR3 comprises 15 residues.